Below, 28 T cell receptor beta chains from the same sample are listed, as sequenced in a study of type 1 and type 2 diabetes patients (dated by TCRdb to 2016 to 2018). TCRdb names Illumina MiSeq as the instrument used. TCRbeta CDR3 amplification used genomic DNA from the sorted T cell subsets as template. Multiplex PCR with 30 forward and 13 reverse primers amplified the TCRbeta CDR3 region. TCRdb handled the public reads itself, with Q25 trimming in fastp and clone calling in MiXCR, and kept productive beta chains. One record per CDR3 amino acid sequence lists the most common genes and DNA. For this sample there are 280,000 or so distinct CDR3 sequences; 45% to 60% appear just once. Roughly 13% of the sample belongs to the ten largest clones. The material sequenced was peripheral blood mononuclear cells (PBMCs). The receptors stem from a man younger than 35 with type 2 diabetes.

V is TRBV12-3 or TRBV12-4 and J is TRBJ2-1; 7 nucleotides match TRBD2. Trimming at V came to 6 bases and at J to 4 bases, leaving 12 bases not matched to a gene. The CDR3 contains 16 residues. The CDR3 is CASSRSLAARYNEQFF. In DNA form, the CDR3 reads TGTGCCAGCAGCCGCAGCCTAGCGGCCCGATACAATGAGCAGTTCTTC.

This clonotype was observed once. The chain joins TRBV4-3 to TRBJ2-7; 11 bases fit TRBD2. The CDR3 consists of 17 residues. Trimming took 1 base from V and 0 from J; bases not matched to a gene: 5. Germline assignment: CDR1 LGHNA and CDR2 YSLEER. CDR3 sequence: CASSQASGTSGSYEQYF. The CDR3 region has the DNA TGCGCCAGCAGCCAAGCCTCCGGGACTAGCGGCTCCTACGAGCAGTACTTC.

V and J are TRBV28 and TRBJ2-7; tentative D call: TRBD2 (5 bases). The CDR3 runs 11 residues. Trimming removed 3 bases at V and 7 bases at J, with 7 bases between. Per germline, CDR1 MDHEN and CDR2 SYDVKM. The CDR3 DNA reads TGTGCCAGCAGTTTTCGAGGGGAGCAGTACTTC. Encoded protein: CASSFRGEQYF.

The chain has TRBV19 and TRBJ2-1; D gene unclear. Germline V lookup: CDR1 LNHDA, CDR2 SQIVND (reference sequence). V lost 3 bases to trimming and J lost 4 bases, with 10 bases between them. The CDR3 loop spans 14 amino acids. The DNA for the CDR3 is TGTGCCAGTAGTATCTCGTCCTATTACAATGAGCAGTTCTTC. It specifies CASSISSYYNEQFF.

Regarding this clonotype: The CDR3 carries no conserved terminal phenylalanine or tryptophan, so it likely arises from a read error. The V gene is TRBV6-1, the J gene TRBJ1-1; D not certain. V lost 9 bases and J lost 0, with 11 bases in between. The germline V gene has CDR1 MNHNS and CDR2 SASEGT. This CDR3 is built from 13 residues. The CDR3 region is CASRYEVNTEAFS. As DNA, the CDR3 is TGTGCCAGTAGATACGAGGTGAACACTGAAGCTTTCTCT.

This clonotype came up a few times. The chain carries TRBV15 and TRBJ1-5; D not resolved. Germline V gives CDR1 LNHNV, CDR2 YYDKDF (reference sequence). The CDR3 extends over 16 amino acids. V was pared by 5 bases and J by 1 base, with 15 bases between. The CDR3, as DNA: TGTGCCACCAGCGGAGGCCGGTCGGGGAGCAATCAGCCCCAGCATTTT. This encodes CATSGGRSGSNQPQHF.

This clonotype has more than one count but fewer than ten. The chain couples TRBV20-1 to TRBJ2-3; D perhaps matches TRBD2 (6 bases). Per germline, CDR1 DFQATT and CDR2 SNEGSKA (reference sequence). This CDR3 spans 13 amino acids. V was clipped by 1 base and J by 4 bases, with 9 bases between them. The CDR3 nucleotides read TGCAGTGCTAGAGTCCCTAGCGCAGATACGCAGTATTTT. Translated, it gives CSARVPSADTQYF.

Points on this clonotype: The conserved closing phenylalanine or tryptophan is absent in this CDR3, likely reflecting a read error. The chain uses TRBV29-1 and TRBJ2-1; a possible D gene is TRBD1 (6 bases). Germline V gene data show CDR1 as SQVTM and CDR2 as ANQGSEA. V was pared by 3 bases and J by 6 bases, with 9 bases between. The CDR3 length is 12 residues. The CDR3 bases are TGCAGCGTTGACCAACAGGGCAATGAGCAGTTCCTC. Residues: CSVDQQGNEQFL.

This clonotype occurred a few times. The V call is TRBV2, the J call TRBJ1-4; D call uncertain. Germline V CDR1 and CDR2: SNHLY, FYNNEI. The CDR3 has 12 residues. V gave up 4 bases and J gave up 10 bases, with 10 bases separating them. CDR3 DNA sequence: TGTGCCAGCAGTGTCCTCCTTTCAAAACTGTTTTTT. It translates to CASSVLLSKLFF.

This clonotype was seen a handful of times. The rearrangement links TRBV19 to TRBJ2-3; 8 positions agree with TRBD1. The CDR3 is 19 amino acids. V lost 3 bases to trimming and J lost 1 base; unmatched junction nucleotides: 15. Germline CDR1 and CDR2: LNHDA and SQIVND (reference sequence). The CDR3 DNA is TGTGCCAGTAGTATGGGGACAGGCTCAACTATAGAACGCACAGATACGCAGTATTTT. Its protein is CASSMGTGSTIERTDTQYF. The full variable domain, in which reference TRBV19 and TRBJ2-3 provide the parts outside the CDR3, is DGGITQSPKYLFRKEGQNVTLSCEQNLNHDAMYWYRQDPGQGLRLIYYSQIVNDFQKGDIAEGYSVSREKKESFPLTVTSAQKNPTAFYLCASSMGTGSTIERTDTQYFGPGTRLTVL.

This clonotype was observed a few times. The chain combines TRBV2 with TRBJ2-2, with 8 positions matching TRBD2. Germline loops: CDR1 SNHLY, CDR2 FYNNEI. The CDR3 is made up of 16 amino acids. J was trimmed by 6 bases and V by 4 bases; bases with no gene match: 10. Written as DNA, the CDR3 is TGTGCCAGCAGTGCGGGAGGGGGGGCCGGTGCCGGGGAGCTGTTTTTT. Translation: CASSAGGGAGAGELFF.

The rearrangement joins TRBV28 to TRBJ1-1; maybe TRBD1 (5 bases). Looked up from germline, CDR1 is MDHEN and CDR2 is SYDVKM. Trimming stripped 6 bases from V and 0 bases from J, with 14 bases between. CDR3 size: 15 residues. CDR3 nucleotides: TGTGCCAGCAGCTTAATCAGGGTGATGAACACTGAAGCTTTCTTT. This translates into CASSLIRVMNTEAFF.

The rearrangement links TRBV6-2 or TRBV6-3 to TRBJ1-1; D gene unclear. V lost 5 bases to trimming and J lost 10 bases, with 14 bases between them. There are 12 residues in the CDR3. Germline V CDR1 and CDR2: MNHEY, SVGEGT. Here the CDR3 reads CASSLGNSRAFF. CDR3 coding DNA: TGTGCCAGCAGTCTGGGGAACAGTAGAGCTTTCTTT.

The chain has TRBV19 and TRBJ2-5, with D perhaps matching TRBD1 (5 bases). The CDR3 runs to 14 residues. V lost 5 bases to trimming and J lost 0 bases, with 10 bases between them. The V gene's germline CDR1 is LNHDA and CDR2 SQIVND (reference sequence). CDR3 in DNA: TGTGCCAGTAGTCCGAGACAGAACCAAGAGACCCAGTACTTC. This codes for CASSPRQNQETQYF.

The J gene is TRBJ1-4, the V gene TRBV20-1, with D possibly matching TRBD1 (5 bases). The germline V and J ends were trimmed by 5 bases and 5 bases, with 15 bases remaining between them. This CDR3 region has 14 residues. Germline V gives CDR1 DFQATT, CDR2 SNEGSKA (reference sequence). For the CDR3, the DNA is TGCAGTGCTGCAGCGACAGCCGGGAATGAAAAACTGTTTTTT. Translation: CSAAATAGNEKLFF.

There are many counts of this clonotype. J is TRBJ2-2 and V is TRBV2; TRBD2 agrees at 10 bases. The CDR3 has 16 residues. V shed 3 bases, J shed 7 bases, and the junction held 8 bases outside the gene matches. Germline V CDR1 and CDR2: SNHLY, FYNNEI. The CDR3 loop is CASSETSGGAGGELFF. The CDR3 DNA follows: TGTGCCAGCAGTGAGACGAGCGGGGGGGCAGGCGGGGAGCTGTTTTTT.

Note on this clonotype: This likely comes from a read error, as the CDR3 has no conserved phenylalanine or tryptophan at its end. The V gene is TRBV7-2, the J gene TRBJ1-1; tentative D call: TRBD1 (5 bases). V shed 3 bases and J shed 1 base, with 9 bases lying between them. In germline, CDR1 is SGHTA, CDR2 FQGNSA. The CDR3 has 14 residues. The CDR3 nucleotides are TGTGCCAGCAGCTTCTCAGGGACGAACACTGAAGCTTTCTCT. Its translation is CASSFSGTNTEAFS.

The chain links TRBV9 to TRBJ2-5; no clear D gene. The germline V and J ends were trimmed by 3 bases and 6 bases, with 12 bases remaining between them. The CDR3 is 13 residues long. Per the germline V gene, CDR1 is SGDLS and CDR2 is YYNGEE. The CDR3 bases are TGTGCCAGCAGCGCCGACCGACCGAAGACCCAGTACTTC. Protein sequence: CASSADRPKTQYF. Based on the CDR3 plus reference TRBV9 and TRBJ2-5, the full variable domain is DSGVTQTPKHLITATGQRVTLRCSPRSGDLSVYWYQQSLDQGLQFLIQYYNGEERAKGNILERFSAQQFPDLHSELNLSSLELGDSALYFCASSADRPKTQYFGPGTRLLVL.

The CDR3 here is CASSFPRALEPHHPTRVRQYF. In nucleotides, the CDR3 is TGTGCCAGCAGTTTTCCCAGGGCCCTAGAGCCCCATCATCCTACGAGGGTCAGGCAGTACTTC. V is TRBV28 and J is TRBJ2-7; the D call may be TRBD1 or TRBD2 (5 bases each). The CDR3 covers 21 residues. From germline, CDR1 is MDHEN and CDR2 SYDVKM. The V end was cut by 3 bases, the J end by 9 bases, with 39 bases between.

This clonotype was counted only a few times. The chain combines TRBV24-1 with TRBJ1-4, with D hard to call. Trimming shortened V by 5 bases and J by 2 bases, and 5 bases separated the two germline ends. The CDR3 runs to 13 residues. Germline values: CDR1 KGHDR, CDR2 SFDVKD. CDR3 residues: CATSGSTNEKLFF. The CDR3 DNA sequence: TGTGCCACCAGTGGATCCACTAATGAAAAACTGTTTTTT.

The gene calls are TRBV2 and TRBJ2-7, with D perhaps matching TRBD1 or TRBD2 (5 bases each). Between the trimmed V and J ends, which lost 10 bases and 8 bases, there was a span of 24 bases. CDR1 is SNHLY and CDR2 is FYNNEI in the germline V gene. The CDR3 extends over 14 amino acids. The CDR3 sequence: CAIRKGTISHQQYF. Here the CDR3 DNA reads TGTGCCATCAGAAAAGGGACCATCTCTCACCAGCAGTACTTC.

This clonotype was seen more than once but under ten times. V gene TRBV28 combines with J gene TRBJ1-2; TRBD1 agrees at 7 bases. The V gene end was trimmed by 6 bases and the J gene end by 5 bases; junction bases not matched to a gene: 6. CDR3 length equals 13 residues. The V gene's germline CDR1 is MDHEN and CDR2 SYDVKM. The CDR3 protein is CASRPQGTYGYTF. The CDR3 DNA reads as TGTGCCAGCAGACCACAGGGGACTTATGGCTACACCTTC.

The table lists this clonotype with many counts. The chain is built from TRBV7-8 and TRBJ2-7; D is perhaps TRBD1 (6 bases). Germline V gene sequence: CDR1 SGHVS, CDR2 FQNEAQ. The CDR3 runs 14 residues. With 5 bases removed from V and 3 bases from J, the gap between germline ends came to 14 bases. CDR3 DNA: TGTGCCAGCAGCCCCCGAGGACAGTACTACGAGCAGTACTTC. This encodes CASSPRGQYYEQYF.

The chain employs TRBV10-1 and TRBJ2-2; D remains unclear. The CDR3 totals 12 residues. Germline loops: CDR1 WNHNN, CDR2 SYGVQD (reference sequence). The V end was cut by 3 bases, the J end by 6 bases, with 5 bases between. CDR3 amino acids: CASSDGSGELFF. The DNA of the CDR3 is TGCGCCAGCAGTGACGGTTCCGGGGAGCTGTTTTTT.

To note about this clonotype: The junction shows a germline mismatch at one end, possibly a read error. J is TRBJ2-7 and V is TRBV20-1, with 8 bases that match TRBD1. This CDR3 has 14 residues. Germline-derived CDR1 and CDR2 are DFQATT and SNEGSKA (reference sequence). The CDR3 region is CGAQLGQGGYEQYF. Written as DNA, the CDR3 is TGCGGTGCTCAACTTGGACAGGGAGGCTACGAGCAGTACTTC.

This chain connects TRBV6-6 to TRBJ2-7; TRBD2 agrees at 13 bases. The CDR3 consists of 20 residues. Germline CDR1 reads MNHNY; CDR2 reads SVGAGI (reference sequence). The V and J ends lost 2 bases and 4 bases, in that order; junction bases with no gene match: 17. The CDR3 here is CASSYQPFYSGTSGVYEQYF. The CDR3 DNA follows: TGTGCCAGCAGTTACCAACCATTTTACTCCGGGACTAGCGGGGTTTACGAGCAGTACTTC.

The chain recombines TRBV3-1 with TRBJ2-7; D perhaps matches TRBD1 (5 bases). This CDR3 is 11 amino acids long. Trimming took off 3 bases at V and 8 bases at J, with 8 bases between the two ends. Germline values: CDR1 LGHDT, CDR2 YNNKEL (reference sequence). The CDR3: CASSQQGKQYF. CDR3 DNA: TGTGCCAGCAGCCAGCAGGGTAAGCAGTACTTC.

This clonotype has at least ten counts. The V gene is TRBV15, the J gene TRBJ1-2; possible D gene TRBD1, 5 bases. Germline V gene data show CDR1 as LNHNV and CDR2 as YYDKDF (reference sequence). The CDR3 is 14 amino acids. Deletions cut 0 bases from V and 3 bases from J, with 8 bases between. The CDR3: CATSRDVQDYGYTF. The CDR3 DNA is TGTGCCACCAGCAGAGATGTACAGGACTATGGCTACACCTTC. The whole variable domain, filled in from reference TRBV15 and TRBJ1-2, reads DAMVIQNPRYQVTQFGKPVTLSCSQTLNHNVMYWYQQKSSQAPKLLFHYYDKDFNNEADTPDNFQSRRPNTSFCFLDIRSPGLGDTAMYLCATSRDVQDYGYTFGSGTRLTVV.